Sequencing of this T cell receptor beta chain was carried out in a study of blood T cell repertoires in COVID-19. Overall study: Material from acute and convalescent COVID-19 was sourced from the United States, Italy and Spain.

The germline CDR1 and CDR2 sequences are KGHDR and SFDVKD. V lost 2 bases and J lost 7, with 4 bases in between. The CDR3 runs 11 residues. Original methodology: For nucleated cells, counts were estimated from reference gene primer amplification. Clones were sequenced by immunoSEQ multiplex PCR, and TCRdb holds only the in-frame ones, with some missing. The V and J calls and clone size were taken over from that table, and D and trimming were inferred from the DNA. The repertoire holds around 130,000 clones, around 87% seen once, with approximately 3.3% in the top ten. On this clone: Additional DNA sequences in this sample encode the identical CDR3.

This clonotype originated in a woman aged 55-69 years with acute or convalescent COVID-19. This chain links TRBV24-1 with TRBJ1-2; D remains unclear. Sequenced: peripheral blood. The CDR3 coding sequence is TGTGCCACCAGTGATTCGGTTGGCTACACCTTC. Its translation is CATSDSVGYTF.